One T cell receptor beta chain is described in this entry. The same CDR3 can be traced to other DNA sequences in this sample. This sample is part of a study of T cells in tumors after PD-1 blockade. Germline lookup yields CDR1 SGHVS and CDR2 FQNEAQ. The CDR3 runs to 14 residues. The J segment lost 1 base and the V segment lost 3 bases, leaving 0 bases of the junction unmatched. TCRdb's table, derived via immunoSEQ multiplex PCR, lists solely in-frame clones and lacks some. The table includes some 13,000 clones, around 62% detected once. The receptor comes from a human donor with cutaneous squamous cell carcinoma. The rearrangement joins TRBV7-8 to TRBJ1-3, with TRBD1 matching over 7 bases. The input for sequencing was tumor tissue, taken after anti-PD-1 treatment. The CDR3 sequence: CASSLTGSGNTIYF. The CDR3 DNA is TGTGCCAGCAGCTTGACAGGGTCTGGAAACACCATATATTTT.